This T cell receptor (beta chain) originates from a study of blood T cell repertoires in COVID-19. Study summary: Specimens from acute and convalescent COVID-19 originated in the United States, Italy and Spain.

Measured with immunoSEQ multiplex PCR; TCRdb has only the in-frame clones, and not every one. The sample includes 200,000 to 250,000 clones, about 90% seen only once; the top ten take around 2.8%. This receptor was taken from a woman aged 25-40 years who had recovered from COVID-19. Material for sequencing was peripheral blood.

CDR3 region: CASRGEDTQYF. CDR3 sequence (DNA): TGTGCCAGCAGGGGAGAGGATACGCAGTATTTT. The chain carries TRBV2 and TRBJ2-3; TRBD2 might be the D (5 bases). Trimming took off 6 bases at V and 6 bases at J, with 7 bases between the two ends. Looked up from germline, CDR1 is SNHLY and CDR2 is FYNNEI. The CDR3 loop spans 11 amino acids.